Listed below are T cell receptor beta chains from one sample, sequenced in a study of regulatory T cells in long-lasting Graves disease. TCRdb re-analysed the multiplex PCR reads in MiXCR, keeping a single row per CDR3 protein. This table holds approximately 360,000 distinct CDR3 sequences, approximately 25% found once. This specimen was peripheral blood mononuclear cells (PBMCs), taken when the disease was refractory, from a patient treated with antithyroid drugs. Receptors originate from a woman in her 40s with Graves disease. The CDR3 runs from the conserved cysteine through the conserved F or W. D genes are given only for firm matches. Only part of the rows carry a size: once, few, many, or a class if the clone is expanded.

d_call j_call clone_size v_call cdr3_nt cdr3_aa
TRBD2 TRBJ2-7 few TRBV7-2 TGTGCCAGCAGCTTAGCGAGCGGGAGTTTCGTTACCTACGAGCAGTACTTC CASSLASGSFVTYEQYF
NA TRBJ1-3 NA TRBV14 TGTGCCAGCAGCCCTACAGTTGTCTCTGGAAACACCATATATTTT CASSPTVVSGNTIYF
NA TRBJ2-6 many TRBV6-1 TGTGCCAGCAGCCAATGGCACACTGGGGCCAACGTCCTGACTTTC CASSQWHTGANVLTF
NA TRBJ2-3 many TRBV28 TGTGCCAGCAGTTGGGTCCCGGACAGCACAGATACGCAGTATTTT CASSWVPDSTDTQYF
NA TRBJ1-1 many TRBV28 TGTGCCAGCAGTAAAGCCGAGGCTGGGTGGGACACTGAAGCTTTCTTT CASSKAEAGWDTEAFF
NA TRBJ1-4 many TRBV28 TGTGCCAGCAGCTCGGCAAGGGGGAGCAATGAAAAACTGTTTTTT CASSSARGSNEKLFF
NA TRBJ1-1 many TRBV7-3 TGTGCCAGCAGCCAAGGGGGGGGCAGAGCTGAAGCTTTCTTT CASSQGGGRAEAFF
NA TRBJ1-5 NA TRBV2 TGTGCCAGCAGCCGGGGGGCGGACAATCAGCCCCAGCATTTT CASSRGADNQPQHF
NA TRBJ2-1 few TRBV20-1 TGCAGTGCTAGTCGTACGAATGAGCAGTTCTTC CSASRTNEQFF
NA TRBJ2-7 many TRBV28 TGTGCCAGCAGTTTTGATGAGGTGAATACCTACGAGCAGTACTTC CASSFDEVNTYEQYF
NA TRBJ2-7 few TRBV4-1 TGCGCCAGCAGCCAAGTTGCCGAAAGTTGGTACGAGCAGTACTTC CASSQVAESWYEQYF
NA TRBJ2-2 few TRBV20-1 TGCAGTGCTAGTCTTGCCCCCAACCTAGTAGCCCTAAAGACCGGGGAGCTGTTTTTT CSASLAPNLVALKTGELFF
TRBD1 TRBJ2-2 many TRBV28 TGTGCCAGCAGCGACAGGGTCAGAAGAAACACCGGGGAGCTGTTTTTT CASSDRVRRNTGELFF
NA TRBJ1-2 many TRBV20-1 TGCAGTGCTAGACCGGGTGTGGGTGGCTACACCTTC CSARPGVGGYTF
TRBD1 TRBJ1-5 NA TRBV2 TGTGCCAGCAGTGAGGGACAGGGACAGCCCCAGCATTTT CASSEGQGQPQHF
TRBD1 TRBJ2-5 many TRBV11-2 TGTGCCAGCAGCCACCCACAGGGGGAGACCCAGTACTTC CASSHPQGETQYF
NA TRBJ2-3 NA TRBV3-1 TGTGCCAGCAGCACCGGGGACACCACCACAGATACGCAGTATTTT CASSTGDTTTDTQYF
NA TRBJ1-4 many TRBV2 TGTGCCACCCCATACAGGGAGATGTTTTTT CATPYREMFF
TRBD1 TRBJ1-1 NA TRBV11-2 TGTGCCAGCAGCTCAGGGGGGGCAGGGAGATACACTGAAGCTTTCTTT CASSSGGAGRYTEAFF
TRBD1 TRBJ1-5 NA TRBV30 TGTGCCTGGAGTATGGGACAGGGGGTCCATAGCAATCAGCCCCAGCATTTT CAWSMGQGVHSNQPQHF
TRBD2 TRBJ2-7 NA TRBV20-1 TGCAGTGCTAGACGGGCGGGAGGCTCCTACGAGCAGTACTTC CSARRAGGSYEQYF
TRBD2 TRBJ2-3 once TRBV28 TGTGCCAGCAGTCTCCCTGAAGCGGGAGGGATAGATACGCAGTATTTT CASSLPEAGGIDTQYF
NA TRBJ2-4 few TRBV4-2 TGTGCCAGCAGCCAAGGACAGATTATACTAGCCAAAAACATTCAGTACTTC CASSQGQIILAKNIQYF
NA TRBJ1-1 few TRBV19 TGTGCCAGCACCTGGGACAAGAACACTGAAGCTTTCTTT CASTWDKNTEAFF
NA TRBJ1-5 few TRBV20-1 TGCAGTGCTAGCGCATTCGGTGGCAATCAGCCCCAGCATTTT CSASAFGGNQPQHF
TRBD1 TRBJ2-7 few TRBV29-1 TGCAGCGTTTCCCGGGACAGGGGGTCTCTCGAGCAGTACTTC CSVSRDRGSLEQYF
NA TRBJ2-7 NA TRBV2 TGTGCCAGCAGTACTGCCTTCTTCAGTGGCGAGCAGTACTTC CASSTAFFSGEQYF
TRBD2 TRBJ2-1 NA TRBV20-1 TGCAGTGCTAGGTCAGAGGGAGGGAGCGGAGGGCAGTTCTTC CSARSEGGSGGQFF
NA TRBJ1-1 NA TRBV7-8 TGTGCCAGCAGCCTCCCGGAGGCCAAAGCTTTCTTT CASSLPEAKAFF
NA TRBJ2-2 many TRBV6-1 TGTGCCAGTAACCCTAGGGCGGGTCTAAGGGACACCGGGGAGCTGTTTTTT CASNPRAGLRDTGELFF
TRBD2 TRBJ2-5 many TRBV19 TGTGCCAGTAGTATGGCGGGAGTTGGTTCGCGGCAAGAGACCCAGTACTTC CASSMAGVGSRQETQYF
TRBD1 TRBJ2-5 many TRBV3-1 TGTGCCAGCAGCCAAAGAGAAGGGGGCGAGACCCAGTACTTC CASSQREGGETQYF
NA TRBJ1-4 NA TRBV3-1 TGTGCCAGCAGCCAAGATCTGTGGGGTGCTAATGAAAAACTGTTTTTT CASSQDLWGANEKLFF
NA TRBJ1-2 NA TRBV20-1 TGCAGTGCCACATTAATGGGTGGCTACACCTTC CSATLMGGYTF
NA TRBJ1-2 few TRBV28 TGTGCCAGCAGTTCTCCAGCAGAAGGCTACACCTTC CASSSPAEGYTF
NA TRBJ1-5 few TRBV5-1 TGCGCCAGCAGCTACGGGACCCCGAATCAGCCCCAGCATTTT CASSYGTPNQPQHF
NA TRBJ2-7 many TRBV2 TGTGCCAGCAGTGGGGGTGGCTACGAGCAGTACTTC CASSGGGYEQYF
NA TRBJ1-5 NA TRBV3-1 TGTGCCAGCAGCCCGAGTTTTGGACCAAATCAGCCCCAGCATTTT CASSPSFGPNQPQHF
TRBD2 TRBJ2-5 once TRBV6-1 TGTGCCAGCAGTCCGACGACGACTAGCGGGATACAAGAGGCCCAGTACTTC CASSPTTTSGIQEAQYF
TRBD1 TRBJ1-5 NA TRBV10-3 TGTGCCATCAGTGAGACGACAGGGGTTTATAGCAATCAGCCCCAGCATTTT CAISETTGVYSNQPQHF
NA TRBJ2-7 few TRBV20-1 TGCAGTGCTAGAGACTACTACGAGCAGTACTTC CSARDYYEQYF
TRBD2 TRBJ2-2 NA TRBV12-3/TRBV12-4 TGTGCCAGCAAGACGAAGGGAGCGGGAGGCCCGAACACCGGGGAGCTGTTTTTT CASKTKGAGGPNTGELFF
TRBD2 TRBJ2-7 NA TRBV12-3/TRBV12-4 TGTGCCAGCAGTCCATTACTAGCGGGAGCCTACGAGCAGTACTTC CASSPLLAGAYEQYF
TRBD1 TRBJ1-5 NA TRBV20-1 TGCAGTGCTAGAGGGATTCGGGACAGTAATCAGCCCCAGCATTTT CSARGIRDSNQPQHF
NA TRBJ2-2 NA TRBV28 TGTGCCAGCAGTCCCCGGAGCGGAGGGGGGACCGGGGAGCTGTTTTTT CASSPRSGGGTGELFF
TRBD2 TRBJ2-1 few TRBV6-2/TRBV6-3 TGTGCCAGCAGTTACTCACGGACTAGCGGGAGGGCCCTTTTGGGAAATGAGCAGTTCTTC CASSYSRTSGRALLGNEQFF
TRBD1 TRBJ2-4 few TRBV20-1 TGCAGTGCTAGAGATCGTCGGACAGGGGGCTGGGGAAACATTCAGTACTTC CSARDRRTGGWGNIQYF
NA TRBJ1-5 many TRBV28 TGTGCCAGCAGTTTAGGTCCTTGGGATCAGCCCCAGCATTTT CASSLGPWDQPQHF
NA TRBJ2-7 NA TRBV20-1 TGCAGTGCTAGTCTATGGGGGGCCTACGAGCAGTACTTC CSASLWGAYEQYF
NA TRBJ2-5 few TRBV7-2 TGTGCCAGCAGCTTAGCTTTGTTTTGGAAACAAGAGACCCAGTACTTC CASSLALFWKQETQYF
TRBD1 TRBJ2-7 NA TRBV20-1 TGCAGTGCTAATGACAGGGGGTACTCCTACGAGCAGTACTTC CSANDRGYSYEQYF
NA TRBJ2-3 NA TRBV7-8 TGTGCCAGCAGCTTTATCTTAGATACGCAGTATTTT CASSFILDTQYF
NA TRBJ2-7 many TRBV12-3/TRBV12-4 TGTGCCAGCAGCCCGAGTAGCAGGGTGTACGAGCAGTACTTC CASSPSSRVYEQYF
NA TRBJ2-5 few TRBV5-6 TGTGCCAGCAGCTCGCTCTGGACAAGACGTTATAAAGAGACCCAGTACTTC CASSSLWTRRYKETQYF
NA TRBJ1-6 NA TRBV27 TGTGCCAGCAGTTTAAGAGGTCATAATTCACCCCTCCACTTT CASSLRGHNSPLHF
NA TRBJ1-1 NA TRBV11-2 TGTGCCAGCAGCTTAGATGTGAGACTTGAAGCTTTCTTT CASSLDVRLEAFF
NA TRBJ1-1 few TRBV4-1 TGCGCCAGCAGCCGGGACGCCTTGATGAACACTGAAGCTTTCTTT CASSRDALMNTEAFF
TRBD1 TRBJ2-2 NA TRBV5-1 TGCGCCAGCAGCTTGGGGACAGGGGCGTACACCGGGGAGCTGTTTTTT CASSLGTGAYTGELFF
NA TRBJ2-7 many TRBV10-3 TGTGCCCTCTCCGACAGGGAGGGCGAGCAGTACTTC CALSDREGEQYF
NA TRBJ2-7 many TRBV12-3/TRBV12-4 TGTGCCAGCAGGTTTGGGGTGATTCACGAGCAGTACTTC CASRFGVIHEQYF